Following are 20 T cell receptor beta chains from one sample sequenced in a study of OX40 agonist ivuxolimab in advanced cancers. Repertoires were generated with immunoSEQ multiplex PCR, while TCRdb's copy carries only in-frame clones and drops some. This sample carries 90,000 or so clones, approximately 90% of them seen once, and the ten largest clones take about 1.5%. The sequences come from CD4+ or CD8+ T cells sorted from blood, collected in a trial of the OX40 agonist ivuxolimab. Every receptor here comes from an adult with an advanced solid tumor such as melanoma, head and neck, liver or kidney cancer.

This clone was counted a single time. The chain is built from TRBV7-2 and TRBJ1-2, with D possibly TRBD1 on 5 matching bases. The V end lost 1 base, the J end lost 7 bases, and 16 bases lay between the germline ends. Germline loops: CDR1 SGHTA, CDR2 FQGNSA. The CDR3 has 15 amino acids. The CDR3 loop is CASSLEGSRGRGYTF. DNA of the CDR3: TGTGCCAGCAGCTTAGAGGGCAGCCGGGGACGTGGCTACACCTTC.

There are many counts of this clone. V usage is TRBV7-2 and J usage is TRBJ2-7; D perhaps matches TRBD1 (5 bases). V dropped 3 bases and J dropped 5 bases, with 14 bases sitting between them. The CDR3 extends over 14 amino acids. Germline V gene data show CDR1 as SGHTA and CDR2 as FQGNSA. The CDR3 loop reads CASSLGRPVDEQYF. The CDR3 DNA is TGTGCCAGCAGCTTGGGGCGGCCTGTCGACGAGCAGTACTTC. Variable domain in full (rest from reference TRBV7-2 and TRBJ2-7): GAGVSQSPSNKVTEKGKDVELRCDPISGHTALYWYRQSLGQGLEFLIYFQGNSAPDKSGLPSDRFSAERTGGSVSTLTIQRTQQEDSAVYLCASSLGRPVDEQYFGPGTRLTVT.

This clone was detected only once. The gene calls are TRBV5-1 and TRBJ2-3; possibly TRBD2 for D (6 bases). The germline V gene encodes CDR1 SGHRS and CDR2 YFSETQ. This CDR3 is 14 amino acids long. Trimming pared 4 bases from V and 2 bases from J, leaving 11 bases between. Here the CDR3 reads CASSPGLSTDTQYF. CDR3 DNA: TGCGCCAGCAGCCCGGGACTCTCCACAGATACGCAGTATTTT.

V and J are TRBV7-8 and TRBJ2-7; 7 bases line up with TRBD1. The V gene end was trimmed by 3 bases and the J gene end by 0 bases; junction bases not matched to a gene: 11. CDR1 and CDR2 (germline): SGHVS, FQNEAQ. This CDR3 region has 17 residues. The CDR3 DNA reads TGTGCCAGCAGCTTGGCTATCGACAGGGATACCTCCTACGAGCAGTACTTC. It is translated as CASSLAIDRDTSYEQYF.

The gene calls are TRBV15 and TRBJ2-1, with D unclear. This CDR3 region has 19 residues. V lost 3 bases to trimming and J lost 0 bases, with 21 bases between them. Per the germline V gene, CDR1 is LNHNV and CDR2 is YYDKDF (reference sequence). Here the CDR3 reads CATSSGVKVPNSSYNEQFF. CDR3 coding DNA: TGTGCCACCAGCAGTGGCGTGAAAGTTCCCAATAGCTCCTACAATGAGCAGTTCTTC.

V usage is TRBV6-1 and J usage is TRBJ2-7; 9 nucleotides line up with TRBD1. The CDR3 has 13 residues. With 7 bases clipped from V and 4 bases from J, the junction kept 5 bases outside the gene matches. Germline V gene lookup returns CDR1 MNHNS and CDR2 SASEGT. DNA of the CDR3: TGTGCCAGCACCCGGGACAGGGCATACGAGCAGTACTTC. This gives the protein CASTRDRAYEQYF.

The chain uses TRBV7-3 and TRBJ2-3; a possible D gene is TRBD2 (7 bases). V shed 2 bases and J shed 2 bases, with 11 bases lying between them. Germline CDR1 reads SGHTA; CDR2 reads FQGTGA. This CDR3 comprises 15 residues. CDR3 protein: CASSLLGGATDTQYF. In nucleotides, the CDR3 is TGTGCCAGCAGCTTACTGGGGGGGGCCACAGATACGCAGTATTTT.

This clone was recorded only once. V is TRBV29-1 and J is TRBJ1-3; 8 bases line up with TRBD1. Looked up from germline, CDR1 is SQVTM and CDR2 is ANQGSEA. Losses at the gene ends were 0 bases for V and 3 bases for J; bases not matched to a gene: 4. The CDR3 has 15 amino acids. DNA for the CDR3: TGCAGCGTTGAAGATCGCGGACAGGGTGGAAACACCATATATTTT. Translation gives CSVEDRGQGGNTIYF.

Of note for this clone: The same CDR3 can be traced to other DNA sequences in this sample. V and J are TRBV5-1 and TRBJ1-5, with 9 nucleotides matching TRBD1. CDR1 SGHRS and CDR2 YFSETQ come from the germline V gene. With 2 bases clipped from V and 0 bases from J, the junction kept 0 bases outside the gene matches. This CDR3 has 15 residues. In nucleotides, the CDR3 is TGCGCCAGCAGCTTACAGGGGGCTAGCAATCAGCCCCAGCATTTT. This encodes CASSLQGASNQPQHF.

CDR3 loop: CATSRGGSGNTIYF. CDR3 sequence (DNA): TGTGCCACCAGCAGAGGGGGCTCTGGAAACACCATATATTTT. V is TRBV15 and J is TRBJ1-3, with D unresolved. This CDR3 comprises 14 residues. Germline CDR1 and CDR2: LNHNV and YYDKDF (reference sequence). V lost 1 base, J lost 0 bases, and 4 bases lay in between. The full variable domain, rest sourced from reference TRBV15 and TRBJ1-3, is DAMVIQNPRYQVTQFGKPVTLSCSQTLNHNVMYWYQQKSSQAPKLLFHYYDKDFNNEADTPDNFQSRRPNTSFCFLDIRSPGLGDTAMYLCATSRGGSGNTIYFGEGSWLTVV.

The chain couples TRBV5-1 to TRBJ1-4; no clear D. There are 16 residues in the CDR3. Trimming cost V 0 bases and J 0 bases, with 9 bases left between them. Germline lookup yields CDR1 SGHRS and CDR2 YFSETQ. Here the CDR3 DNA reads TGCGCCAGCAGCTTGGTCGGTGGTGCAACTAATGAAAAACTGTTTTTT. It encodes CASSLVGGATNEKLFF.

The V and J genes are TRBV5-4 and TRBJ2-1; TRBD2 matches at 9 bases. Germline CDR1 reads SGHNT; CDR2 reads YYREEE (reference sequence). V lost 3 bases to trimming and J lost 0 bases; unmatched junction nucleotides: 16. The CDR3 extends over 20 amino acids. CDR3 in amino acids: CASSYNGRLTSGASYNEQFF. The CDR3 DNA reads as TGTGCCAGCAGCTATAACGGACGGCTGACTAGCGGTGCCTCCTACAATGAGCAGTTCTTC. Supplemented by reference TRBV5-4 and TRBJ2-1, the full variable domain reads ETGVTQSPTHLIKTRGQQVTLRCSSQSGHNTVSWYQQALGQGPQFIFQYYREEENGRGNFPPRFSGLQFPNYSSELNVNALELDDSALYLCASSYNGRLTSGASYNEQFFGPGTRLTVL.

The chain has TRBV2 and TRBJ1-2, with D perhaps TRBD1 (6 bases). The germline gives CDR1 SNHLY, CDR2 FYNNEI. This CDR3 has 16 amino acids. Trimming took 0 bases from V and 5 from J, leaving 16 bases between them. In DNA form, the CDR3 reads TGTGCCAGCAGTGAAGCACTGGGCAGGGGACGTTATGGCTACACCTTC. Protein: CASSEALGRGRYGYTF.

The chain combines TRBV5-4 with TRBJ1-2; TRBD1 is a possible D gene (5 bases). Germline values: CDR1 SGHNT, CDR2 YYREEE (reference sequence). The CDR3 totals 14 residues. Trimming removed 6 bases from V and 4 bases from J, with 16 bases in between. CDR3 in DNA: TGTGCCAGCACTAATGGGGGTAGGATCTATGGCTACACCTTC. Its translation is CASTNGGRIYGYTF. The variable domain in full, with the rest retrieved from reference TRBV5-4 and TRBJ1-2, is ETGVTQSPTHLIKTRGQQVTLRCSSQSGHNTVSWYQQALGQGPQFIFQYYREEENGRGNFPPRFSGLQFPNYSSELNVNALELDDSALYLCASTNGGRIYGYTFGSGTRLTVV.

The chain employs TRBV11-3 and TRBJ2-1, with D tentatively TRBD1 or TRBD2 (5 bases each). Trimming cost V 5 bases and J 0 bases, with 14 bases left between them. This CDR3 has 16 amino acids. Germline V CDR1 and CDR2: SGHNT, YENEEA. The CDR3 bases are TGTGCCAGCAGCAACCGGGACGCCGGCTCCTACAATGAGCAGTTCTTC. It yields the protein CASSNRDAGSYNEQFF.

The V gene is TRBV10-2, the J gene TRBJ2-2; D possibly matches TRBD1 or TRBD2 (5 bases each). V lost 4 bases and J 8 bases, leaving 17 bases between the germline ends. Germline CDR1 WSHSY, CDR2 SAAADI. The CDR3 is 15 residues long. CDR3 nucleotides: TGCGCCAGCAGTGGAGGGGTGGCAGCTCGGGGGGAGCTGTTTTTT. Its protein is CASSGGVAARGELFF.

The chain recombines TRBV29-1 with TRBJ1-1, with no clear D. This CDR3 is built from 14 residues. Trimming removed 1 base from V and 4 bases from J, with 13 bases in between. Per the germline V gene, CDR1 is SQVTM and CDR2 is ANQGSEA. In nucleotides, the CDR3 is TGCAGCGTTGAAGTAGGCGGGTCGGGCACTGAAGCTTTCTTT. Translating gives CSVEVGGSGTEAFF.

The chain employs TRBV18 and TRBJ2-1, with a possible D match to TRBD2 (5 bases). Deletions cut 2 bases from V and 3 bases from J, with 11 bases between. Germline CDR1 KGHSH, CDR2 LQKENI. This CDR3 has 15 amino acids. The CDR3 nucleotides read TGTGCCAGCTCACCAATCGGGGATTACTACAATGAGCAGTTCTTC. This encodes CASSPIGDYYNEQFF. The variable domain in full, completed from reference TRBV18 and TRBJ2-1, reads NAGVMQNPRHLVRRRGQEARLRCSPMKGHSHVYWYRQLPEEGLKFMVYLQKENIIDESGMPKERFSAEFPKEGPSILRIQQVVRGDSAAYFCASSPIGDYYNEQFFGPGTRLTVL.

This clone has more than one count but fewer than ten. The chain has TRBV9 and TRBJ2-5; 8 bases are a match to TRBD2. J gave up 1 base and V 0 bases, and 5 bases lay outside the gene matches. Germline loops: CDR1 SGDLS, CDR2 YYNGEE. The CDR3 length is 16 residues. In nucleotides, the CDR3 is TGTGCCAGCAGCGTAGTGGCTAGCGGGTTCCAAGAGACCCAGTACTTC. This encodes CASSVVASGFQETQYF. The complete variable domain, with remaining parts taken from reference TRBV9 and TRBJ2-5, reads DSGVTQTPKHLITATGQRVTLRCSPRSGDLSVYWYQQSLDQGLQFLIQYYNGEERAKGNILERFSAQQFPDLHSELNLSSLELGDSALYFCASSVVASGFQETQYFGPGTRLLVL.

CDR3 bases: TGTGCCAGCAATCCGGCAGGGGGCGCAGGAGATACGCAGTATTTT. Its translation is CASNPAGGAGDTQYF. This rearrangement joins TRBV6-1 to TRBJ2-3, with TRBD1 identical over 8 bases. CDR3 size: 15 residues. The V gene's germline CDR1 is MNHNS and CDR2 SASEGT. V lost 7 bases to trimming and J lost 5 bases; unmatched junction nucleotides: 11.